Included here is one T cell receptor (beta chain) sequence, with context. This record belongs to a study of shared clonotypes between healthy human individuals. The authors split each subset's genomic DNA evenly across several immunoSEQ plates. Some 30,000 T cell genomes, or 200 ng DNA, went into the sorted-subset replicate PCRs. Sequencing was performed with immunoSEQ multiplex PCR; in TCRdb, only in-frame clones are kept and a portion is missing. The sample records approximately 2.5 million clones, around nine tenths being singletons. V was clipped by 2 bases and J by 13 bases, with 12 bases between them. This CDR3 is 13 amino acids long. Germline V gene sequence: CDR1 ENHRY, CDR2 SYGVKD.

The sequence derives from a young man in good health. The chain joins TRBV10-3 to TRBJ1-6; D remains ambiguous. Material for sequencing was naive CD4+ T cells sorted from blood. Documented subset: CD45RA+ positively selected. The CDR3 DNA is TGTGCCATCAGTGAGGACCGGGGTCGGCCCCTCCACTTT. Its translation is CAISEDRGRPLHF.